This T cell receptor (beta chain) was obtained from a study of cytomegalovirus exposure and HLA in healthy donors (dated by TCRdb to about 2017). Broadly, across the study: An earlier analysis of under 600 of the donors reported 250 to 350 Gb of sequence data and 120 million or so unique TCR beta sequences from some 180 million T cells. A later analysis re-analyzed previously published TCR beta repertoires from roughly 690 donors and added high-resolution HLA genotyping to study TCR occurrence patterns. Class I and class II HLA loci were covered by the typing at four-digit resolution. In an earlier analysis of roughly 540 of the donors, high-throughput TCR beta sequencing was used to judge whether each TCR beta V gene segment behaved as functional or pseudogenic. The aim of the study was to test whether cataloging public T cell receptors could identify signatures of past pathogen exposure. Roughly 5 DR-DQ haplotypes were handled as single units for association and clustering, since linkage in the cohort was strong. Every discovery cohort repertoire had been produced on one sequencing platform. Donor age, sex, ethnicity and CMV serostatus were collected together with the repertoire data. An early release that covered fewer than 800 HLA-typed donors contained approximately 300 gigabases of sequencing data and 80 million or so unique TCR sequences. Using immunosequencing, the study profiled T cell repertoires from 500 to 800 subjects and related those repertoires to cytomegalovirus serostatus. Among about 360 genotyped donors of the cohort, an average of about 240,000 unique TCR beta nucleotide sequences were sequenced per donor, around a sixth of them non-productive. In a later genetic analysis, genome-wide SNP genotypes for about 55% of the roughly 700 donors were used, and that subset was treated as a discovery cohort. The genetic ancestry cluster associated with self-reported Caucasian donors included 81% of the roughly 400 genotyped donors. Typing coverage varied by locus: about 620-630 donors for A, B, C, DRB1 and DQB1; more than 500 for DQA1; some 610 for DPA1; about 450 for DPB1. Rather than drawing on any new phenotypic data, the later analysis identified candidate immune exposures from TCR beta sequences and the way those sequences occurred across donors. To predict cytomegalovirus infection status, the study brought together high-throughput TCR immunosequencing, statistical association of individual TCRs with disease status, and machine learning. In addition to the first cohort of approximately 670 subjects, a separate validation cohort of approximately 110 different subjects was used.

Trimming removed 2 bases from V and 5 bases from J; the gene matches leave 7 bases unexplained. In the germline V gene, CDR1 corresponds to KGHSH and CDR2 to LQKENI. The CDR3 covers 15 residues, taking in both the cysteine and the phenylalanine. Only the CDR3 DNA is retained, 45 bases long and in frame from the first base. Findings and caveats that apply to the study as a whole: In a later analysis, about 16,000 TCR beta sequences were associated with specific HLA alleles at a false discovery rate of 0.05. It was suggested by the authors that the approach could potentially be generalized to other disease states and immunological phenotypes. Correlated functional status among segregating V segments might reflect linkage disequilibrium, but an unknown experimental factor could not be ruled out. Immune exposure information for the cohort was limited to CMV serostatus. The study listed 164 TCR beta chains as associated with cytomegalovirus. According to a later analysis, most CMV-associated TCR beta chains appeared to be HLA-restricted, and the HLA associations seemed to be driven largely by CMV exposure. Because the 87-base-pair reads could not distinguish some IMGT-functional V segments, including TRBV6-2 and TRBV6-3, those segments were excluded. A group of highly shared sequence variants was considered likely to be a technical artifact of the sequencing pipeline. HLA typing was unavailable for some donors at each locus, so association tests used only the typed subset. Cytomegalovirus status was reported to be diagnosed by the classifier with high specificity and sensitivity in both the original and validation cohorts. Assigning TCR associations to individual alleles was difficult when HLA alleles, especially DR and DQ, strongly co-occurred. Sequencing depth was assumed to be roughly uniform across donors in the presence/absence analyses, though that assumption may not hold. V-gene and J-gene trimming of TCR beta chains was associated with a missense DCLRE1C variant in a later genetic analysis, and the association was replicated in an independent cohort. Because counts were too low, seventeen rarely observed V segments, including chromosome 9 orphons, were left out of the earlier analysis of over 550 of the donors. An earlier analysis of several hundred of the donors showed that most TCR beta V segments appeared in productive rearrangements either about 87% or about 30% of the time, which broadly matched IMGT annotations. According to a later analysis, parvovirus B19, influenza, CMV and Epstein-Barr virus appeared linked to several top co-occurrence clusters. In a later analysis, HLA-associated TCR beta chains were found to be more clonally expanded and to have lower generation probabilities than equally common non-associated chains. A further reported finding was that TCR beta sequences accurately predicted the HLA-A and HLA-B alleles for most subjects in the first cohort. Most TCR sequences were seen in very few donors, while some public TCRs were found in many individuals. The cohort was sequenced for TCR beta chains only, and without alpha or paired-chain data the features that could be detected were limited. Compared with the roughly 700-donor mean, donors in an Asian-associated ancestry cluster had fewer N-insertions in productive TCRs, according to a later genetic analysis. In a later analysis, the rate of TCR association differed among HLA loci, with DRB1 alleles having the most associated TCRs and HLA-C alleles having the fewest. A few of the identified cytomegalovirus-associated TCR beta chains were confirmed in vitro to be specific for cytomegalovirus antigens.

The library was produced with the immunoSEQ multiplex PCR assay. For the multiplex PCR, a mixture combining 60 forward primers for TCR Vbeta segments and 13 reverse primers for TCR Jbeta segments was used. A multiplex PCR assay on genomic DNA amplified the CDR3 region of rearranged TCR beta genes. The amplified TCR beta libraries were sequenced on the Illumina HiSeq System as 87-base-pair reads. In the source study's methods: A later analysis counted 65 million to 90 million unique TCR beta chains across the 640 or so repertoires, and around 12 million of these chains were shared by at least two donors. Raw reads were error-corrected and collapsed into unique sequences by a nearest-neighbor algorithm in which closely related sequences were merged to remove PCR and sequencing errors. To assign V, D and J gene segments, CDR3 sequences were aligned to IMGT reference sequences. For a sequence to be retained, at least a six-nucleotide match to both a V gene segment and a J gene segment was required. A rearrangement was called productive if the CDR3 had no stop codons and remained in frame with V and J, and every other rearrangement was called non-productive. CDR3 was defined by IMGT convention, running from the second conserved V-encoded cysteine to the conserved J-encoded phenylalanine. The earlier analysis of some 550 of the donors excluded any sequence lacking an unambiguous match to a single V gene segment. An earlier analysis of 587 of the donors called V segments functional above 56.7% productive rearrangements and segregating when the between-donor standard deviation exceeded 5%. A statistical classification framework was built for diagnosing cytomegalovirus status from the catalog of TCR beta chain sequences. In a later analysis, V and J genes were assigned by comparing TCR nucleotide sequences against IMGT/GENE-DB human TR gene sequences. In a later analysis, CDR3 sequences and most-parsimonious VDJ recombination scenarios were assigned using the TCRdist pipeline. In a later analysis, each TCR beta chain was defined by its CDR3 amino acid sequence together with its V-gene family, and reads without a unique V-gene family were excluded. To address suspected cross-contamination and a sequencing artifact, a later analysis removed roughly 640 highly shared, low-generation-probability nucleotide sequences. In a later analysis, a clonal expansion index for each public chain was calculated from normalized within-repertoire ranks of inferred template counts. A later analysis computed generation probabilities with a VDJ recombination model fitted to out-of-frame rearrangements, and checked the results against IGoR. Hypergeometric tests were used in a later analysis to score TCR-TCR, TCR-HLA and TCR-CMV co-occurrence, with a repertoire-size bias correction applied to the TCR pairs. In a later analysis, false discovery rates were estimated by permuting HLA or CMV assignments 20 times. In a later analysis, co-occurring TCRs were grouped using DBSCAN, with TCRdist sequence similarity added in when clustering inside HLA-allele-positive subsets. Repertoires with fewer than 30,000 or more than 120,000 public chains were left out of co-occurrence clustering, as were five repertoires with anomalous nucleotide sharing. Entries here come from immuneACCESS through TCRdb and include only in-frame sequences with V and J called. Some clones fail to appear in such tables; in the studies checked, an unresolved V gene covers under half of the shortfall, and the cause of the remainder is unknown. V, J and clone size are taken as reported in that table, and D and trimming were inferred from the DNA itself. The sample includes 70,000 to 95,000 clones, with approximately 80% observed a single time. The ten largest clones capture approximately 5.3% of the sample.

Notes on this clone: What antigen it recognizes has not been identified. No clone much larger than this one lies a single base away; base qualities are absent.

The cohort comprised approximately 700 healthy bone marrow donors. At the time of sampling, all cohort members were nominally healthy, though unrecorded immune exposures were likely present. The donor was CMV seropositive and belonged to the group of a few hundred seropositive cohort members. Each donor provided a peripheral blood sample, and peripheral blood mononuclear cells were used for TCR beta sequencing. Genomic DNA was extracted from the blood cell samples with the Qiagen DNeasy Blood Extraction Kit. Sequencing was carried out using PBMCs. The clonotype originates from a man younger than 40 in good health and CMV-seropositive. This chain is built from TRBV18 and TRBJ1-2, and 8 bases in between align with TRBD1. This receptor has the CDR3 CASSPKGTGGYGYTF. The nucleotides read TGTGCCAGCTCACCAAAGGGGACAGGAGGGTATGGCTACACCTTC.